The 12 T cell receptor beta chains given below trace back to one sample, sequenced in a study of blood T cell repertoires in COVID-19. Using immunoSEQ multiplex PCR, the repertoire was profiled, and TCRdb retains in-frame clones only, with some absent. Of some 72,000 clones listed, approximately 90% are singletons. Specimen: peripheral blood. The receptor source for this set is a man aged 45-65 years with active COVID-19.

V usage is TRBV7-2 and J usage is TRBJ2-7, with 12 nucleotides matching TRBD1. The CDR3 is 15 amino acids. CDR1 and CDR2 from the germline V gene are SGHTA and FQGNSA. V lost 2 bases to trimming and J lost 7 bases; unmatched junction nucleotides: 6. The CDR3 protein is CASSLPGQGAGEQYF. DNA of the CDR3: TGTGCCAGCAGCTTACCGGGACAGGGGGCTGGGGAGCAGTACTTC.

This chain joins TRBV27 and TRBJ1-5, with D uncertain. Trimming removed 3 bases at V and 4 bases at J, with 7 bases between. This CDR3 is built from 13 residues. The V gene's germline CDR1 is MNHEY and CDR2 SMNVEV (reference sequence). The CDR3 region has the DNA TGTGCCAGCAGTTTTCGGGGTAATCAGCCCCAGCATTTT. This sequence encodes CASSFRGNQPQHF.

V and J are TRBV11-2 and TRBJ1-1; D may be TRBD1 (5 bases). There are 15 residues in the CDR3. Germline V gene lookup returns CDR1 SGHAT and CDR2 FQNNGV. The V end was cut by 1 base, the J end by 6 bases, with 15 bases between. CDR3: CASSLVPGGGAEAFF. DNA of the CDR3: TGTGCCAGCAGCTTAGTCCCCGGGGGAGGTGCTGAAGCTTTCTTT.

The gene calls are TRBV4-3 and TRBJ2-2; D ambiguous. The CDR3 runs to 17 residues. The germline gives CDR1 LGHNA, CDR2 YSLEER. V was clipped by 0 bases and J by 0 bases, with 11 bases between them. As DNA, the CDR3 is TGCGCCAGCAGCCAAGATAGTTACGGGTCGAACACCGGGGAGCTGTTTTTT. Translating gives CASSQDSYGSNTGELFF.

The sample holds one count of this clone. The chain recombines TRBV19 with TRBJ2-1, with 10 bases identical to TRBD2. The CDR3 contains 14 residues. CDR1 and CDR2 from the germline V gene are LNHDA and SQIVND (reference sequence). With 7 bases clipped from V and 9 bases from J, the junction kept 9 bases outside the gene matches. The CDR3 region has the DNA TGTGCCAGTAAGAGGACTAGCGGCCTTGGTGAGCAGTTCTTC. Its protein product is CASKRTSGLGEQFF.

This clone was counted between two and nine times. The chain has TRBV5-1 and TRBJ1-3, with no clear D. Trimming removed 6 bases from V and 0 bases from J, with 22 bases in between. The CDR3 totals 18 residues. Germline CDR1 and CDR2: SGHRS and YFSETQ. CDR3 region: CASTRDPPGGNSGNTIYF. The CDR3 DNA sequence: TGCGCCAGCACCCGAGATCCACCAGGAGGGAACTCTGGAAACACCATATATTTT.

Written as DNA, the CDR3 is TGTGCCAGCAGCAACGGGGGTTTAGCAGATACGCAGTATTTT. As protein: CASSNGGLADTQYF. This rearrangement joins TRBV5-4 to TRBJ2-3; D may be TRBD2 (6 bases). Deletions cut 4 bases from V and 4 bases from J, with 13 bases between. The length of the CDR3 is 14 residues. Germline CDR1 is SGHNT and CDR2 is YYREEE (reference sequence).

This clone was seen only once. The chain is built from TRBV27 and TRBJ2-6; 7 bases agree with TRBD1. Trimming at V came to 0 bases and at J to 0 bases, leaving 2 bases not matched to a gene. The germline CDR1 and CDR2 sequences are MNHEY and SMNVEV (reference sequence). This CDR3 region has 17 residues. The CDR3 nucleotides are TGTGCCAGCAGTTTATCGGGGACAGTCTCTGGGGCCAACGTCCTGACTTTC. This sequence encodes CASSLSGTVSGANVLTF.

Only a few counts were recorded for this clone. The chain couples TRBV5-1 to TRBJ2-2; 7 bases match TRBD2. Losses at the gene ends were 3 bases for V and 4 bases for J; bases not matched to a gene: 9. Germline V gives CDR1 SGHRS, CDR2 YFSETQ. The CDR3 sequence is 16 residues long. Written as DNA, the CDR3 is TGCGCCAGCAGCTCAGGGCGCGGGAGCAGCACCGGGGAGCTGTTTTTT. This sequence encodes CASSSGRGSSTGELFF.

The V call is TRBV19, the J call TRBJ2-6, with a possible D match to TRBD2 (7 bases). Germline values: CDR1 LNHDA, CDR2 SQIVND (reference sequence). This CDR3 has 15 residues. Between the trimmed V and J ends, which lost 9 bases and 0 bases, there was a span of 12 bases. CDR3 DNA: TGTGCCAGCGGAGGGGGGGGCTCTGGGGCCAACGTCCTGACTTTC. Translating it yields CASGGGGSGANVLTF.

This clone was counted once. The rearrangement uses TRBV18 and TRBJ1-1; a possible D gene is TRBD1 (6 bases). The CDR3 consists of 16 residues. V gave up 2 bases and J gave up 5 bases, with 18 bases separating them. Germline V gene sequence: CDR1 KGHSH, CDR2 LQKENI. The CDR3 spells CASSPSSQGIKTEAFF. The CDR3 coding sequence is TGTGCCAGCTCACCAAGTTCTCAGGGGATCAAGACTGAAGCTTTCTTT. Based on the CDR3 plus reference TRBV18 and TRBJ1-1, the full variable domain is NAGVMQNPRHLVRRRGQEARLRCSPMKGHSHVYWYRQLPEEGLKFMVYLQKENIIDESGMPKERFSAEFPKEGPSILRIQQVVRGDSAAYFCASSPSSQGIKTEAFFGQGTRLTVV.

CDR3 DNA sequence: TGTGCCAGCAGCCAAGCGGTCGGGAATTCACCCCTCCACTTT. Its protein product is CASSQAVGNSPLHF. V gene TRBV4-2 combines with J gene TRBJ1-6; no clear D gene. CDR1 is LGHNA, CDR2 YNFKEQ, per germline. V lost 1 base to trimming and J lost 7 bases, with 8 bases between them. This CDR3 contains 14 residues.